This TCR beta chain is drawn from a study of T cells in Graves' hyperthyroidism and ophthalmopathy (dated by TCRdb to the late 2010s). Background for the entire study: Peripheral blood samples were taken at initial diagnosis, before any treatment was given. To identify TCR V-J signatures that set the groups apart, the researchers used a discovery cohort of 100 patients, made up of approximately 43 with Graves' ophthalmopathy and some 60 with stable Graves' hyperthyroidism. An independent validation cohort of some 18 hyperthyroidism patients and approximately 16 patients who later progressed to ophthalmopathy tested prospective prediction of ophthalmopathy. The 100 or so discovery patients were divided at random into training and test sets in a 7:3 ratio. In six Graves' hyperthyroidism patients, the study also compared T-cell repertoires from thyroid tissue with T-cell repertoires from blood. After sampling, hyperthyroidism patients received methimazole starting at 30 mg daily, and ophthalmopathy patients received high-dose intravenous methylprednisolone. The paper describes TCR Vbeta CDR3 sequencing of more than 120 peripheral blood samples, made up of 43 ophthalmopathy patients, roughly 72 hyperthyroidism patients and 17 progressor patients. The paper's findings and limits, for the study overall: In validation, progression to ophthalmopathy was predicted by the model with 70.59% sensitivity and approximately 78% specificity, a median of roughly 6.4 months before onset. No statistical method was used to fix the sample size in advance, and group allocation was not hidden from the investigators. In cross-validation, a model built on a 13 V-J signature told ophthalmopathy apart from stable hyperthyroidism with 85% to 90% sensitivity and approximately 84% specificity, and in testing the same model reached 80%/75%. Most expanded thyroid clonotypes (frequency above 0.001) were also found in blood, which suggests that blood repertoires may mirror thyroid immune responses.

The TCR beta CDR3 regions were amplified from the RNA transcripts. A first-round RT-PCR of the TCR CDR3 used the HTBI primer set with the Qiagen OneStep RT-PCR kit. The libraries were constructed in a second round of multiplex PCR and then size-selected and purified. Paired-end sequencing of the libraries was performed with 100 bp reads on an Illumina HiSeq2000. The original pipeline was this. SOAPnuke was used to process the raw data, throwing out any read that contained adapters or uncalled bases, had a mean Phred below 15, or lacked an exact constant-primer or identifier match. High-quality paired reads were merged using COPE v1.2.5, and each unique nucleotide sequence was defined as a clonotype. MiTCR v1.1 was used to align clonotypes to the IMGT TRBV, TRBD and TRBJ reference segments. Analysis was restricted to V-J combinations with a frequency above 0.0001, which covered approximately 99% of repertoires. The TCS score was defined as the ratio of F50 (clonal expansion) to E x V (chaos), calculated using BLOSUM62-based TCRdist between CDR3 peptides within each V-J. Welch's t-statistics and random forest reduced around 510 V-J features to about 12, which were used in a naive Bayes classifier (R e1071). The public reads were reanalyzed by TCRdb: fastp trimming at Q25, MiXCR alignment, in-frame beta chains only. Entries that share a CDR3 protein sequence are merged under the most common genes and DNA. It is TCRdb's table, rather than the study itself, that gives the V and J calls and clone size. This sample has some 570,000 distinct CDR3 sequences in its table, and about a sixth of those were observed once. Jointly, the top ten make up about 16% of the sample.

This clonotype turned up a few times. The specificity of this receptor is unknown. No quality values exist for individual bases; no much larger clone is one base distant. In the ophthalmopathy patients, disease was moderately to severely active, with a Clinical Activity Score of 3 or more, a NOSPECS grade of 4 or more, and a duration of less than 3 months. The study excluded patients with uncontrolled infections, other autoimmune diseases, pregnancy or lactation. Clinical symptoms, serum thyroxine and TRAb, thyroid ultrasound, and orbital computed tomography formed the basis for the diagnoses. PBMCs were isolated from more than 8 ml of fresh peripheral blood by Ficoll-Paque density gradient centrifugation. Total RNA was extracted with Trizol reagent, and quality was checked on an Agilent 2100 Bioanalyzer. From the cysteine up to the phenylalanine, the CDR3 has a length of 16 residues. Only CDR3 DNA is held: 48 bases, read in frame from base 1. Via the germline V gene, CDR1 is SGHTA and CDR2 FQGNSA. Germline trimming: 5 bases from V, 2 bases from J; junction bases outside gene matches: 5.

Sequencing was carried out using blood. The sequence derives from a young woman with Graves' ophthalmopathy. The V and J genes are TRBV7-2 and TRBJ2-3, and TRBD2 aligns with 12 junction nucleotides. The CDR3 is CASSQASGRVTDTQYF. The sequenced DNA: TGTGCCAGCAGCCAGGCTAGCGGGAGGGTCACAGATACGCAGTATTTT.